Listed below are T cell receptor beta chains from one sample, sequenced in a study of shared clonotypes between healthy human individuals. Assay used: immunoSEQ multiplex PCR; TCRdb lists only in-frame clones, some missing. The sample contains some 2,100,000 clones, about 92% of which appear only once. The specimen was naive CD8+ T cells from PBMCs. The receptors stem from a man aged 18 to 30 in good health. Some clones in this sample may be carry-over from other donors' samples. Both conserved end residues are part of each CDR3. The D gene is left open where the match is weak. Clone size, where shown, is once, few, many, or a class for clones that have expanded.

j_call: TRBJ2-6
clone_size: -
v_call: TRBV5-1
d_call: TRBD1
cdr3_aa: CASRVARRDSTVGANVLTF
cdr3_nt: TGCGCCAGCAGGGTCGCCCGCCGGGACAGCACTGTTGGGGCCAACGTCCTGACTTTC

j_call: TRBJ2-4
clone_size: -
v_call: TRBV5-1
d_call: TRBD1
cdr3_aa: CASSNGQGIDIQYF
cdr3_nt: TGCGCCAGCAGCAATGGACAGGGTATAGACATTCAGTACTTC

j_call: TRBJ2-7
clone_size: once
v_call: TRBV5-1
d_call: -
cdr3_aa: CASSPGIMDEQYF
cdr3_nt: TGCGCCAGCAGCCCGGGAATTATGGACGAGCAGTACTTC

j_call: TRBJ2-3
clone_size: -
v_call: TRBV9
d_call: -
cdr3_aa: CASSDRGYTDTQYF
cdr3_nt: TGTGCCAGCAGCGACCGGGGGTACACAGATACGCAGTATTTT

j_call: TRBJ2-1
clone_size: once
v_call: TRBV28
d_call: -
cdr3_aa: CASSFQLAEQFF
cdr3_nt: TGTGCCAGCAGTTTCCAGCTTGCTGAGCAGTTCTTC

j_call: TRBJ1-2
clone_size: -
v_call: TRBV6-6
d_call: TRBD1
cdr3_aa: CASSYRGANYGYTF
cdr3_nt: TGTGCCAGCAGCTACAGGGGAGCTAACTATGGCTACACCTTC

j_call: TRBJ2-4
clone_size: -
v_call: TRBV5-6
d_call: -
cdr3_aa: CASSSEARHARQNIQYF
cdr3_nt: TGTGCCAGCAGCTCCGAGGCTCGGCACGCTCGCCAAAACATTCAGTACTTC

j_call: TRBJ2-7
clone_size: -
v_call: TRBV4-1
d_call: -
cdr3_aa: CASSPGGAGLTYEQYF
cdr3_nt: TGCGCCAGCAGCCCCGGAGGGGCGGGACTCACCTACGAGCAGTACTTC

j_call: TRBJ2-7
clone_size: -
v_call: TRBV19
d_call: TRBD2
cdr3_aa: CASSIGTSGLSYEQYF
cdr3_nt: TGTGCCAGTAGTATAGGGACTAGCGGCTTGTCCTACGAGCAGTACTTC

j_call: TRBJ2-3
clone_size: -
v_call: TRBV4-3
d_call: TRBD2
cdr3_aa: CASSQDRGGRAVSDTQYF
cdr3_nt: TGCGCCAGCAGCCAAGATCGGGGAGGGCGGGCGGTTTCAGATACGCAGTATTTT

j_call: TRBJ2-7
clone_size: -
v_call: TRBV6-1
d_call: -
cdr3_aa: CASSEGTPGTLPSYEQYF
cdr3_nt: TGTGCCAGCAGTGAAGGGACCCCCGGAACTCTCCCTTCCTACGAGCAGTACTTC

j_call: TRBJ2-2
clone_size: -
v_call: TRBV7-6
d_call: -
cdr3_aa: CASTPLVGNTGELFF
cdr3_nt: TGTGCCAGCACCCCCTTGGTAGGGAACACCGGGGAGCTGTTTTTT

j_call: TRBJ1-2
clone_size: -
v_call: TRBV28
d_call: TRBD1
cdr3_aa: CASSPNPAGTGIGYTF
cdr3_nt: TGTGCCAGCAGTCCGAATCCCGCCGGGACAGGGATCGGCTACACCTTC

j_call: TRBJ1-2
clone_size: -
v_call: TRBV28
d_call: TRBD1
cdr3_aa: CASSSIPTGTNYGYTF
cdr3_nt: TGTGCCAGCAGTTCGATCCCGACAGGGACAAACTATGGCTACACCTTC

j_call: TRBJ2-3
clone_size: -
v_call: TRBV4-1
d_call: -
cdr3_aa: CASSPPHQGRDPLADTQYF
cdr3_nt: TGCGCCAGCAGCCCGCCTCACCAGGGCAGGGACCCTTTGGCAGATACGCAGTATTTT

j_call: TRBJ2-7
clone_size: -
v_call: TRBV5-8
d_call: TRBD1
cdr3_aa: CASSFQGAGEQYF
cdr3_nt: TGTGCCAGCAGCTTTCAGGGGGCGGGGGAGCAGTACTTC

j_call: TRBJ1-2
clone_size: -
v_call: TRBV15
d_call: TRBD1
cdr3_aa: CATSTGTGGYGYTF
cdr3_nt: TGTGCCACCAGCACCGGGACAGGCGGCTATGGCTACACCTTC

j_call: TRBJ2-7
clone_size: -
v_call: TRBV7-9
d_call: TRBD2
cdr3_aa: CASSENLAVSNEQYF
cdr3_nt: TGTGCCAGCAGCGAAAACCTAGCGGTCTCTAACGAGCAGTACTTC

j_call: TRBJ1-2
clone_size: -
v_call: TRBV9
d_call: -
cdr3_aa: CASSVAIGHGGVGYTF
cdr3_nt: TGTGCCAGCAGCGTAGCTATAGGACACGGAGGGGTAGGCTACACCTTC

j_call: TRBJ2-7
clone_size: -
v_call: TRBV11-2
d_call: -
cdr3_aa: CASSLVGGADEQYF
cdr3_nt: TGTGCCAGCAGCTTAGTGGGGGGCGCGGACGAGCAGTACTTC

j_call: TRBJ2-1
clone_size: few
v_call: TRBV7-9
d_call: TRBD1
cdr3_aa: CASSPRTGSSYNEQFF
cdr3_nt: TGTGCCAGCAGCCCCCGGACAGGCAGCTCCTACAATGAGCAGTTCTTC

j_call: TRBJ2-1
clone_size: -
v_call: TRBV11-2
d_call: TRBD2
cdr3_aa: CASSSSGRAYNEQFF
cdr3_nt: TGTGCCAGCAGCTCCAGCGGGAGGGCTTACAATGAGCAGTTCTTC

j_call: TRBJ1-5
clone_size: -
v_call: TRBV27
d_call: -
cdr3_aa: CASSTRAGYNQPQHF
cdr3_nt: TGTGCCAGCAGTACCCGGGCCGGTTACAATCAGCCCCAGCATTTT

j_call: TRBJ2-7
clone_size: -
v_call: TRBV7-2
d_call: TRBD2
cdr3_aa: CASSLARERMPYEQYF
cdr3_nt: TGTGCCAGCAGCTTAGCGCGGGAGCGGATGCCCTACGAGCAGTACTTC